These 5 T cell receptor beta chains share one sample of origin, sequenced in a study of OX40 agonist ivuxolimab in advanced cancers. Some clones are missing from TCRdb's copy, which holds only in-frame ones; the method was immunoSEQ multiplex PCR. The sample consists of about 76,000 clones, 84% of them appearing once. The sample in question was CD4+ or CD8+ T cells sorted from blood, obtained in a trial of the OX40 agonist ivuxolimab. The receptors shown here come from an adult with an advanced solid tumor such as melanoma, head and neck, liver or kidney cancer.

This chain joins TRBV11-2 and TRBJ2-5; D call uncertain. CDR1 is SGHAT, CDR2 FQNNGV, per germline. Trimming stripped 1 base from V and 9 bases from J, with 6 bases between. The CDR3 consists of 11 residues. This CDR3 reads CASSLGAAQYF. The CDR3 bases are TGTGCCAGCAGCTTAGGCGCGGCCCAGTACTTC.

This chain links TRBV9 with TRBJ2-1; 7 bases align to TRBD2. The CDR3 covers 15 residues. Trimming removed 6 bases from V and 4 bases from J; junction bases left unmatched: 10. Germline CDR1 SGDLS, CDR2 YYNGEE. For the CDR3, the DNA is TGTGCCAGCACAATAAGCGGGGAGGCTTACAATGAGCAGTTCTTC. As protein: CASTISGEAYNEQFF.

The chain has TRBV7-9 and TRBJ1-2, with 7 positions matching TRBD1. CDR1 SEHNR and CDR2 FQNEAQ come from the germline V gene (reference sequence). The ends lost 4 bases at V and 2 bases at J; junction bases unmatched: 4. CDR3 length: 14 amino acids. CDR3 residues: CASSSDRPNYGYTF. In DNA form, the CDR3 reads TGTGCCAGCAGCTCGGACAGGCCAAACTATGGCTACACCTTC.

The CDR3: CASSVGQGNSPLHF. CDR3 bases: TGTGCCAGCAGCGTAGGACAGGGGAATTCACCCCTCCACTTT. The V gene is TRBV9, the J gene TRBJ1-6; the match to TRBD1 covers 8 bases. V lost 0 bases to trimming and J lost 7 bases; unmatched junction nucleotides: 0. Per the germline V gene, CDR1 is SGDLS and CDR2 is YYNGEE. This CDR3 is built from 14 residues.

The gene calls are TRBV6-1 and TRBJ1-2; 9 bases agree with TRBD1. Per germline, CDR1 MNHNS and CDR2 SASEGT. This CDR3 has 13 residues. Trimming cost V 4 bases and J 7 bases; bases outside gene matches: 4. The CDR3 sequence is CASSAQGATGYTF. The CDR3 DNA follows: TGTGCCAGCAGTGCACAGGGGGCAACTGGCTACACCTTC.